Shown below are 22 T cell receptor beta chains from a single sample sequenced in a study of T-cell reconstitution after alpha-beta-depleted transplantation in children. It was with unique molecular identifiers that the TCRbeta library was prepared. In TCRdb, the PCR reads were re-called with MiXCR into one record per CDR3 protein. The profile shows a few hundred thousand distinct CDR3 sequences, more than 20% of them singletons. Sequenced material: PBMCs, mostly from graft donor cells, taken 360 days after TCRalphabeta/CD19-depleted stem cell transplant. The receptors were gathered from a female patient aged 2-9 years who had a stem cell transplant for congenital amegakaryocytic thrombocytopenia, so the T cells may come from the graft donor.

This clonotype came up a few times. The chain combines TRBV25-1 with TRBJ2-1; TRBD2 agrees at 7 bases. Germline-derived CDR1 and CDR2 are MGHDK and SYGVNS. The V and J ends lost 4 bases and 3 bases, in that order; junction bases with no gene match: 3. The CDR3 is 14 residues long. CDR3 nucleotide sequence: TGTGCCAGCAGTGTGGCGGGAGTCTACAATGAGCAGTTCTTC. Its translation: CASSVAGVYNEQFF. The full variable domain, in which reference TRBV25-1 and TRBJ2-1 provide the parts outside the CDR3, is EADIYQTPRYLVIGTGKKITLECSQTMGHDKMYWYQQDPGMELHLIHYSYGVNSTEKGDLSSESTVSRIRTEHFPLTLESARPSHTSQYLCASSVAGVYNEQFFGPGTRLTVL.

This clonotype was counted a few times. The chain couples TRBV4-1 to TRBJ2-7; D may be TRBD1 (5 bases). Germline values: CDR1 MGHRA, CDR2 YSYEKL. V lost 8 bases, J lost 3 bases, and 17 bases lay in between. The length of the CDR3 is 14 residues. CDR3 bases: TGCGCCAGCTCGAAGCCAGACAGATACTACGAGCAGTACTTC. This gives the protein CASSKPDRYYEQYF.

The rearrangement joins TRBV20-1 to TRBJ2-1, with 13 positions matching TRBD2. The ends lost 6 bases at V and 7 bases at J; junction bases unmatched: 9. Germline CDR1 is DFQATT and CDR2 is SNEGSKA (reference sequence). CDR3 size: 15 residues. The DNA for the CDR3 is TGCAGTGCCAAGGGACTAGCGGGAACTGGAAATGAGCAGTTCTTC. Protein: CSAKGLAGTGNEQFF.

The rearrangement uses TRBV20-1 and TRBJ2-1; 8 bases are a match to TRBD2. V shed 6 bases and J 12 bases; nucleotides not matched to a gene: 16. Per germline, CDR1 DFQATT and CDR2 SNEGSKA (reference sequence). This CDR3 contains 14 residues. The CDR3 sequence is CSAFTPSGGLGQFF. Written as DNA, the CDR3 is TGCAGTGCCTTCACCCCAAGCGGGGGTCTGGGGCAGTTCTTC.

This clonotype has a count of ten or more. The V and J genes are TRBV29-1 and TRBJ2-3; TRBD2 agrees at 8 bases. The CDR3 has 15 amino acids. Germline assignment: CDR1 SQVTM and CDR2 ANQGSEA. The trim removed 6 bases at V and 5 bases at J, leaving 13 bases unmatched. The CDR3 DNA sequence: TGCAGCGTCGCCCGGGGACTAGAAGTCAAAGATACGCAGTATTTT. It translates to CSVARGLEVKDTQYF.

The chain links TRBV5-4 to TRBJ2-3; 9 bases agree with TRBD2. V lost 0 bases, J lost 3 bases, and 2 bases stayed unmatched. Germline V gene sequence: CDR1 SGHNT, CDR2 YYREEE (reference sequence). This CDR3 is 15 amino acids long. The CDR3 region is CASSLGGGVTDTQYF. DNA for the CDR3: TGTGCCAGCAGCTTGGGCGGGGGGGTAACAGATACGCAGTATTTT.

This clonotype appeared many times. The chain combines TRBV2 with TRBJ2-5; 12 positions match TRBD1. The V gene's germline CDR1 is SNHLY and CDR2 FYNNEI. This CDR3 has 17 amino acids. V shed 4 bases, J shed 4 bases, and the junction held 10 bases outside the gene matches. This CDR3 is CASSALPGTGGRETQYF. CDR3 sequence (DNA): TGTGCCAGCAGTGCCCTTCCCGGGACAGGGGGCAGAGAGACCCAGTACTTC.

The J gene is TRBJ2-1, the V gene TRBV29-1, with TRBD2 matching 8 bases. Germline CDR1 reads SQVTM; CDR2 reads ANQGSEA. This CDR3 is built from 16 residues. J lost 1 base, V lost 6 bases, and 11 bases had no gene match. As DNA, the CDR3 is TGCAGCGTGGCCCATTTTAGCGGGACATCCTACAATGAGCAGTTCTTC. This codes for CSVAHFSGTSYNEQFF.

This chain connects TRBV6-5 to TRBJ2-4, with D possibly being TRBD1 or TRBD2 (5 bases each). The CDR3 length is 17 residues. Trimming pared 0 bases from V and 0 bases from J, leaving 12 bases between. Germline V gene data show CDR1 as MNHEY and CDR2 as SVGAGI. The CDR3: CASSYSEDKIAKNIQYF. In DNA form, the CDR3 reads TGTGCCAGCAGTTACTCGGAGGACAAGATAGCCAAAAACATTCAGTACTTC.

The sample holds one count of this clonotype. The chain links TRBV3-1 to TRBJ2-3; D is perhaps TRBD2 (5 bases). Germline V gene sequence: CDR1 LGHDT, CDR2 YNNKEL (reference sequence). This CDR3 contains 12 residues. The V end was cut by 7 bases, the J end by 6 bases, with 11 bases between. The chain's CDR3 is CASTNIADTQYF. Written as DNA, the CDR3 is TGTGCCAGCACCAATATAGCGGATACGCAGTATTTT.

The chain employs TRBV5-6 and TRBJ2-7; the D gene is possibly TRBD2 (6 bases). The V end lost 3 bases, the J end lost 3 bases, and 13 bases lay between the germline ends. Germline CDR1 reads SGHDT; CDR2 reads YYEEEE. The CDR3 contains 14 residues. The CDR3 spells CASSWGVVNYEQYF. CDR3 DNA: TGTGCCAGCAGCTGGGGGGTGGTAAACTACGAGCAGTACTTC.

The V call is TRBV28, the J call TRBJ1-5, with TRBD1 identical over 7 bases. Germline V gene data show CDR1 as MDHEN and CDR2 as SYDVKM. V was pared by 1 base and J by 11 bases, with 11 bases of the junction left unmatched. The CDR3 loop spans 15 amino acids. The CDR3 DNA reads as TGTGCCAGCAGTTTATTCCGGACAGGACGTCCGGCCCAGCATTTT. Protein sequence: CASSLFRTGRPAQHF.

This clonotype was seen only a few times. The gene calls are TRBV21-1 and TRBJ2-4; no check of the table's D call, TRBD1, against the DNA was made. TRBV21-1 is annotated as a pseudogene. The CDR3 loop spans 18 amino acids. The CDR3 spells CASSKAPGDSLAKNIQYF. CDR3 DNA: TGTGCCAGCAGCAAAGCTCCAGGGGACTCCCTAGCCAAAAACATTCAGTACTTC.

This clonotype was counted at least ten times. The chain carries TRBV12-3 or TRBV12-4 and TRBJ2-3, with 8 positions matching TRBD1. V lost 1 base, J lost 1 base, and 1 base stayed unmatched. The CDR3 has 15 residues. The CDR3 here is CASSLEGQGTDTQYF. The CDR3 nucleotides are TGTGCCAGCAGTTTAGAGGGACAGGGCACAGATACGCAGTATTTT.

The V call is TRBV7-8, the J call TRBJ1-2, with TRBD1 as a possible D gene (6 bases). The V end lost 4 bases, the J end lost 0 bases, and 24 bases lay between the germline ends. The CDR3 loop spans 19 amino acids. Germline lookup yields CDR1 SGHVS and CDR2 FQNEAQ. The chain's CDR3 is CASSSITRTGLGPNYGYTF. The CDR3 DNA follows: TGTGCCAGCAGCTCCATAACCCGTACAGGGTTAGGGCCTAACTATGGCTACACCTTC.

The chain links TRBV20-1 to TRBJ2-5; D is uncertain. V was cut by 5 bases and J by 3 bases, with 16 bases left in between. The CDR3 is made up of 14 amino acids. Per the germline V gene, CDR1 is DFQATT and CDR2 is SNEGSKA (reference sequence). The CDR3 DNA follows: TGCAGTGCTGGACCGCCGGGTTTCGAAGAGACCCAGTACTTC. Its translation is CSAGPPGFEETQYF.

This clonotype was detected a few times. This chain joins TRBV10-2 and TRBJ1-5; 10 bases align to TRBD1. Losses at the gene ends were 7 bases for V and 5 bases for J; bases not matched to a gene: 2. The CDR3 runs 13 residues. CDR1 is WSHSY and CDR2 is SAAADI in the germline V gene. In DNA form, the CDR3 reads TGCGCCAGCACGGACAGGGGGGATCAGCCCCAGCATTTT. Amino acid sequence: CASTDRGDQPQHF.

This clonotype was seen more than once but under ten times. This chain connects TRBV4-1 to TRBJ1-4; 8 nucleotides align to TRBD1. The CDR3 sequence is 14 residues long. The junction had 3 bases not matched to a gene; V was cut back by 1 base and J by 8 bases. In germline, CDR1 is MGHRA, CDR2 YSYEKL. For the CDR3, the DNA is TGCGCCAGCAGCCAAGGACAGGGGCTCGAAAAACTGTTTTTT. Protein: CASSQGQGLEKLFF.

In this sample, this clonotype turned up many times. This chain uses TRBV6-5 with TRBJ2-7, with TRBD1 as a possible D gene (6 bases). V was cut by 0 bases and J by 0 bases, with 12 bases left in between. Looked up from germline, CDR1 is MNHEY and CDR2 is SVGAGI. This CDR3 comprises 16 residues. CDR3 in DNA: TGTGCCAGCAGTTACTCGACGTCAGGGGCCTCCTACGAGCAGTACTTC. Translation gives CASSYSTSGASYEQYF.

The sample holds a few counts of this clonotype. The CDR3 DNA follows: TGTGCCAGCAGCCTAACCGACAGTGATTACGAGCAGTACTTC. It is translated as CASSLTDSDYEQYF. This chain connects TRBV4-2 to TRBJ2-7, with D tentatively TRBD1 (5 bases). This CDR3 comprises 14 residues. The V and J ends lost 4 bases and 4 bases respectively, with 14 bases between them. CDR1 and CDR2 from the germline V gene are LGHNA and YNFKEQ.

The sample holds many counts of this clonotype. The chain recombines TRBV12-3 or TRBV12-4 with TRBJ2-1; 11 bases are shared with TRBD2. This CDR3 is 15 amino acids long. Germline trimming cut 4 bases from V and 4 bases from J; bases unmatched to any gene: 3. The CDR3 protein is CASSSGTSGYNEQFF. The CDR3 coding sequence is TGTGCCAGCAGTTCCGGGACTAGCGGTTACAATGAGCAGTTCTTC.

This clonotype was observed a handful of times. The rearrangement joins TRBV11-2 to TRBJ1-3; D may be TRBD1 (6 bases). The CDR3 runs to 16 residues. CDR1 and CDR2 from the germline V gene are SGHAT and FQNNGV. Trimming took off 0 bases at V and 5 bases at J, with 14 bases between the two ends. CDR3 coding DNA: TGTGCCAGCAGCTTAGATCGGGCAGGGGCCCGAAACACCATATATTTT. The encoded protein is CASSLDRAGARNTIYF.